The clone carrying this T cell receptor (beta chain) was detected only a few times. The data belong to a study of OX40 agonist ivuxolimab in advanced cancers. Only in-frame clones appear in the TCRdb table, and some are missing; sequencing was by immunoSEQ multiplex PCR. The repertoire holds about 16,000 clones, more than 80% seen once, with roughly 30% in the top ten. The CDR3 length is 14 residues. The junction had 5 bases not matched to a gene; V was cut back by 0 bases and J by 6 bases. Germline-derived CDR1 and CDR2 are SGDLS and YYNGEE. The V gene is TRBV9, the J gene TRBJ1-2; 7 bases map to TRBD1. Sequences were derived from CD4+ or CD8+ T cells sorted from blood, sampled in a trial of the OX40 agonist ivuxolimab. The origin of this receptor is an adult with an advanced solid tumor such as melanoma, head and neck, liver or kidney cancer. The CDR3 DNA sequence: TGTGCCAGCAGCGTAGCTACAGGACAGGATGGCTACACCTTC. This gives the protein CASSVATGQDGYTF.